These 12 T cell receptor beta chains originate from one sample sequenced in a study of regulatory T cells in long-lasting Graves disease. Time point defined: newly diagnosed GD, antithyroid drugs for less than 3 months. Extracted RNA from PBMCs served as the source of the TCR library. For TCR beta, libraries came from iRepertoire HTBI primers and Arm-PCR of CDR3 regions. TCRdb processed the multiplex PCR reads anew with MiXCR; each CDR3 protein has one entry. Among fewer than 550,000 distinct CDR3 sequences listed, less than 20% were seen once. These data also featured in a second study, about T cells in Graves' hyperthyroidism and ophthalmopathy.

The sample consisted of peripheral blood mononuclear cells (PBMCs), taken at new diagnosis, from a patient treated with antithyroid drugs. All receptors derive from a woman aged 18-30 years with Graves disease.

Only one count was recorded for this clonotype. Given a much more abundant clone one base away, this may be a read error. V is TRBV20-1 and J is TRBJ2-7, with a weak D call TRBD1 (5 bases). The CDR3 runs to 15 residues. Germline lookup yields CDR1 DFQATT and CDR2 SNEGSKA (reference sequence). The CDR3 nucleotides are TGCAGTGCTAGCTCCGGCTTGTGGGGCCCCTACGGGCAGTACTTC. Encoded protein: CSASSGLWGPYGQYF.

The table lists this clonotype with a few counts. The chain carries TRBV27 and TRBJ1-4; the D is unclear. Germline values: CDR1 MNHEY, CDR2 SMNVEV (reference sequence). The CDR3 runs 14 residues. The V end lost 5 bases, the J end lost 8 bases, and 15 bases lay between the germline ends. Written as DNA, the CDR3 is TGTGCCAGCAGTACCGGGATAAATAGGGAAAAACTGTTTTTT. As protein: CASSTGINREKLFF.

This clonotype was counted at least ten times. V is TRBV12-5 and J is TRBJ2-1, with no clear D. Trimming shortened V by 0 bases and J by 5 bases, and 14 bases separated the two germline ends. The CDR3 length is 16 residues. The germline V gene encodes CDR1 LGHNT and CDR2 FRNRAP. Here the CDR3 reads CASGLVLGTQNNEQFF. The DNA for the CDR3 is TGTGCTAGTGGTTTGGTACTGGGAACGCAAAACAATGAGCAGTTCTTC.

The table lists this clonotype with many counts. The rearrangement joins TRBV2 to TRBJ2-3; D uncertain. The germline V gene has CDR1 SNHLY and CDR2 FYNNEI. Trimming took off 7 bases at V and 0 bases at J, with 8 bases between the two ends. The CDR3 loop spans 13 amino acids. Written as DNA, the CDR3 is TGTGCCAGCAATTTCGGGAGCACAGATACGCAGTATTTT. This codes for CASNFGSTDTQYF.

The rearrangement uses TRBV29-1 and TRBJ1-5; D possibly corresponds to TRBD1 (6 bases). Germline CDR1 reads SQVTM; CDR2 reads ANQGSEA. This CDR3 has 14 residues. V lost 6 bases, J lost 3 bases, and 15 bases lay in between. For the CDR3, the DNA is TGCAGCGTGACATTGACAGGACACAATCAGCCCCAGCATTTT. Protein: CSVTLTGHNQPQHF.

The rearrangement uses TRBV5-4 and TRBJ2-7; no clear D gene. V dropped 3 bases and J dropped 2 bases, with 15 bases sitting between them. This CDR3 has 15 amino acids. CDR1 and CDR2 (germline): SGHNT, YYREEE (reference sequence). CDR3 sequence reads: CASSSDPGGTYEQYF. CDR3 nucleotides: TGTGCCAGCAGCTCCGACCCCGGTGGAACCTACGAGCAGTACTTC. Full variable domain (outside the CDR3, taken from reference TRBV5-4 and TRBJ2-7): ETGVTQSPTHLIKTRGQQVTLRCSSQSGHNTVSWYQQALGQGPQFIFQYYREEENGRGNFPPRFSGLQFPNYSSELNVNALELDDSALYLCASSSDPGGTYEQYFGPGTRLTVT.

This clonotype was recorded at least ten times. The V gene is TRBV10-2, the J gene TRBJ1-1, with 8 bases identical to TRBD1. J lost 0 bases, V lost 4 bases, and 7 bases had no gene match. The CDR3 loop spans 16 amino acids. CDR1 and CDR2 (germline): WSHSY, SAAADI. The CDR3 DNA follows: TGCGCCAGCAGTGTAATGGACAGGGCTTTGAACACTGAAGCTTTCTTT. This translates into CASSVMDRALNTEAFF.

There are many counts of this clonotype. The chain employs TRBV5-6 and TRBJ2-5; 12 bases align to TRBD2. CDR1 is SGHDT and CDR2 is YYEEEE in the germline V gene. This CDR3 is 16 amino acids long. V was clipped by 0 bases and J by 3 bases; unmatched bases: 3. The CDR3 DNA reads TGTGCCAGCAGCTTGGGACTAGCGGGAGTAGAAGAGACCCAGTACTTC. Residues: CASSLGLAGVEETQYF.

The sample holds many counts of this clonotype. The CDR3 DNA reads as TGTGCCAGCAGCTCCAGCGTCGGATCCTACGAGCAGTACTTC. Its protein product is CASSSSVGSYEQYF. The chain couples TRBV7-8 to TRBJ2-7; no definite D call. This CDR3 contains 14 residues. V was trimmed by 4 bases and J by 1 base, leaving 11 bases between them. Germline CDR1 and CDR2: SGHVS and FQNEAQ.

In its sample, this clonotype was seen many times. The CDR3 DNA is TGCAGTGCTAGAGAAGGACAGGGGAACACTGAAGCTTTCTTT. Translated, it gives CSAREGQGNTEAFF. The rearrangement links TRBV20-1 to TRBJ1-1, with 8 bases identical to TRBD1. Germline CDR1 and CDR2: DFQATT and SNEGSKA (reference sequence). CDR3 length: 14 residues. The ends lost 0 bases at V and 1 base at J; junction bases unmatched: 1.

The genes are TRBV19 and TRBJ1-1; no firm D call. Germline V gene sequence: CDR1 LNHDA, CDR2 SQIVND (reference sequence). CDR3 size: 15 residues. Trimming cost V 3 bases and J 1 base, with 12 bases left between them. The CDR3 region has the DNA TGTGCCAGTAGTATCATCCGACGGGAGAACACTGAAGCTTTCTTT. The encoded protein is CASSIIRRENTEAFF.

This clonotype was seen a few times. The CDR3 nucleotides are TGTGCCAGCAGTGCCCGTGATCCGGGACAGGGTTTTTCGGATAATTCACCCCTCCACTTT. This sequence encodes CASSARDPGQGFSDNSPLHF. This sequence joins TRBV6-1 and TRBJ1-6, with TRBD1 identical over 9 bases. CDR1 MNHNS and CDR2 SASEGT come from the germline V gene. The V gene end was trimmed by 4 bases and the J gene end by 5 bases; junction bases not matched to a gene: 18. The CDR3 contains 20 residues.